The clone carrying this T cell receptor (beta chain) was observed a single time. Antigen unknown. CDR3 length equals 15 residues. J gave up 8 bases and V 6 bases, and 6 bases lay outside the gene matches. Germline V gene sequence: CDR1 WNHNN, CDR2 SYGVQD (reference sequence). The data are from a study of cytomegalovirus exposure and HLA in healthy donors. The study, taken as a whole, reports: Most TCR sequences were seen very rarely across donors, but some public TCRs occurred in many.

Donors were drawn from the approximately 130-subject validation cohort, separate from the roughly 610-subject first cohort. Repertoires were generated with immunoSEQ multiplex PCR, while TCRdb's copy carries only in-frame clones and drops some. The table records 100,000 or so clones, about 95% of them present only once. The gene calls are TRBV10-1 and TRBJ2-1, with 14 nucleotides matching TRBD2. Sequencing was carried out using PBMCs. This TCR derives from a woman between 18 and 29 years old in good health and CMV-seronegative. The CDR3 sequence is CASSPGLAGADEQFF. As DNA, the CDR3 is TGCGCCAGCAGCCCGGGACTAGCGGGAGCAGATGAGCAGTTCTTC.